These T cell receptor beta chains were read from a single sample in a study of cytomegalovirus exposure and HLA in healthy donors. Sequencing used immunoSEQ multiplex PCR; TCRdb keeps in-frame clones, though not all of them. The data contain approximately 160,000 clones, over 70% of them singletons. Sequenced sample: PBMCs. All receptors come from a woman aged 45-65 years in good health and CMV-seropositive. Each CDR3 is given with its conserved first and last residue. The D gene is left open where the match is weak.

J: TRBJ2-1; V: TRBV19; D: TRBD2; DNA: TGTGCCAGTAGTATTGATTCGGGAGCGGGGGATGAGCAGTTCTTC; CDR3: CASSIDSGAGDEQFF
J: TRBJ1-4; V: TRBV6-5; D: TRBD1; DNA: TGTGCCAGCAGTTTGGACAGGGTTGAAAAACTGTTTTTT; CDR3: CASSLDRVEKLFF
J: TRBJ2-7; V: TRBV19; D: NA; DNA: TGTGCCAGTAAGAGAGGGGGAACCTACGAGCAGTACTTC; CDR3: CASKRGGTYEQYF
J: TRBJ1-1; V: TRBV4-3; D: NA; DNA: TGCGCCAGCAGCCCTTTACAGGGTAGAGCTGAAGCTTTCTTT; CDR3: CASSPLQGRAEAFF
J: TRBJ2-7; V: TRBV19; D: NA; DNA: TGTGCCAGTAACCAAAAGCACCGGAGCTCCTACGAGCAGTACTTC; CDR3: CASNQKHRSSYEQYF
J: TRBJ1-1; V: TRBV28; D: TRBD1; DNA: TGTGCCAGCAGTTTATCGACAGGGGAACGTTTAGCTTTCTTT; CDR3: CASSLSTGERLAFF
J: TRBJ1-1; V: TRBV14; D: NA; DNA: TGTGCCAGCAGCCAAGAAGGAGGAAGTGCCGAAGCTTTCTTT; CDR3: CASSQEGGSAEAFF
J: TRBJ2-1; V: TRBV30; D: TRBD1; DNA: TGTGCCTGGAGTGTACTGGGGACAGATACCTACAATGAGCAGTTCTTC; CDR3: CAWSVLGTDTYNEQFF
J: TRBJ2-2; V: TRBV5-5; D: TRBD2; DNA: TGTGCCAGCAGCCGAACCACTAGCGGGACTTCCCGCGGGGAGCTGTTTTTT; CDR3: CASSRTTSGTSRGELFF
J: TRBJ2-1; V: TRBV9; D: TRBD2; DNA: TGTGCCAGCAGCGTAGCGGGAGGACCCTACAATGAGCAGTTCTTC; CDR3: CASSVAGGPYNEQFF
J: TRBJ2-3; V: TRBV5-1; D: TRBD2; DNA: TGCGCCAGCAGCTTGGTTGGCGGGGGTGCAGATACGCAGTATTTT; CDR3: CASSLVGGGADTQYF
J: TRBJ1-6; V: TRBV15; D: NA; DNA: TGTGCCACCAGCAGGCACAGGGTTGGGAATTCACCCCTCCACTTT; CDR3: CATSRHRVGNSPLHF
J: TRBJ2-1; V: TRBV5-1; D: TRBD2; DNA: TGCGCCAGCAGCTTTAGCGGGGTAAACTACAATGAGCAGTTCTTC; CDR3: CASSFSGVNYNEQFF
J: TRBJ1-1; V: TRBV13; D: NA; DNA: TGTGCCAGCAGCTTAGCTGCGGGCGGCACTGAAGCTTTCTTT; CDR3: CASSLAAGGTEAFF
J: TRBJ2-7; V: TRBV10-3; D: TRBD2; DNA: TGTGCCATCAGTGAGTCGAGAAGTGCTAGCGGGAGTGCCTACGAGCAGTACTTC; CDR3: CAISESRSASGSAYEQYF
J: TRBJ2-5; V: TRBV18; D: TRBD1; DNA: TGTGCCAGCTCAAGGAAAGGGACAGACCAAGAGACCCAGTACTTC; CDR3: CASSRKGTDQETQYF
J: TRBJ2-3; V: TRBV4-3; D: TRBD2; DNA: TGCGCCAGCAGCCTTCGGGGGGAGGGTACGCAGTATTTT; CDR3: CASSLRGEGTQYF
J: TRBJ1-5; V: TRBV7-9; D: NA; DNA: TGTGCCAGCAGCTTGGCAGGCCCGGGACAGCCCCAGCATTTT; CDR3: CASSLAGPGQPQHF
J: TRBJ1-2; V: TRBV5-6; D: TRBD1; DNA: TGTGCCAGCACCCGGGACAGGTCCTATGGCTACACCTTC; CDR3: CASTRDRSYGYTF
J: TRBJ1-1; V: TRBV7-9; D: NA; DNA: TGTGCCAGCAGCTCGACAAAGATGAACACTGAAGCTTTCTTT; CDR3: CASSSTKMNTEAFF
J: TRBJ2-1; V: TRBV18; D: NA; DNA: TGTGCCAGCTCACCATCCCAGGGCCACAATGAGCAGTTCTTC; CDR3: CASSPSQGHNEQFF
J: TRBJ2-3; V: TRBV7-2; D: NA; DNA: TGTGCCAGCAGCTTAGCCTCCAGGAGCACAGATACGCAGTATTTT; CDR3: CASSLASRSTDTQYF
J: TRBJ1-1; V: TRBV6-1; D: TRBD1; DNA: TGTGCCAGCAGTGAAGGACAGGGTTTTATGAACACTGAAGCTTTCTTT; CDR3: CASSEGQGFMNTEAFF